These T cell receptor beta chains were read from a single sample in a study of beta chain features in type 1 diabetes. Generated by immunoSEQ multiplex PCR, the TCRdb table keeps only in-frame clones and is missing some. The sample has about 250,000 clones, roughly 13% seen once. Specimen: naive CD4+ T cells from blood. The receptors shown here come from a woman aged 40-49 years in good health. Both conserved end residues are part of each CDR3. The order of the fields is CDR3 DNA, CDR3 protein, D gene, clone size, V gene, J gene. A D gene is named only where the DNA matches it firmly. A row's size may be missing; if present it is once, few, many or a size class.

TGTGCCAGCCGGGGCACAGATACGCAGTATTTT	CASRGTDTQYF	-	-	TRBV2	TRBJ2-3
TGCGCCAGCAGCCACGTAGCGGGGGGGCGTGAGACCCAGTACTTC	CASSHVAGGRETQYF	TRBD2	-	TRBV5-1	TRBJ2-5
TGTGCCAGCAGCGTTCCGGGACTGAACTATGGCTACACCTTC	CASSVPGLNYGYTF	-	-	TRBV9	TRBJ1-2
TGTGCCAGCAAACAGGGTTTTGCCAAAAACATTCAGTACTTC	CASKQGFAKNIQYF	-	-	TRBV6-6	TRBJ2-4
TGTGCCAGCAGCGTAGGGGGAGGGCCTTACAATGAGCAGTTCTTC	CASSVGGGPYNEQFF	TRBD2	-	TRBV9	TRBJ2-1
TGTGCCAGCAGCGTACAGGGAGGGTTGGGGAACACTGAAGCTTTCTTT	CASSVQGGLGNTEAFF	-	few	TRBV9	TRBJ1-1
TGCGCCAGCAGCCAAGATCGGTTCGTGTTCACAGATACGCAGTATTTT	CASSQDRFVFTDTQYF	-	few	TRBV4-3	TRBJ2-3
TGTGCCATCAGCGCCTTGACTAGCGGGGGCTCAGATACGCAGTATTTT	CAISALTSGGSDTQYF	TRBD2	few	TRBV10-3	TRBJ2-3
TGCGCGGTGGGGGGGGGCTCGACTCCCTATGGCTACACCTTC	CAVGGGSTPYGYTF	-	-	TRBV4-1	TRBJ1-2
TGTGCCAGCAGCTTATCTAGCGGGGCTTCCTACAATGAGCAGTTCTTC	CASSLSSGASYNEQFF	TRBD2	-	TRBV7-2	TRBJ2-1
TGTGCCAGCAGGAGCACGACAGCCTACGAGCAGTACTTC	CASRSTTAYEQYF	-	few	TRBV6-5	TRBJ2-7
TGTGCCAGCAGCTTAGCGAGCGGCGGGGGGGCTTCTCCCGAGCAGTACTTC	CASSLASGGGASPEQYF	TRBD2	-	TRBV7-9	TRBJ2-7
TGTGCCAGCAGCGTAGTCTCGGGGGGTACCTCCCACGAGCAGTACTTC	CASSVVSGGTSHEQYF	TRBD2	few	TRBV9	TRBJ2-7
TGTGCCAGCAGCTTAGTCCGCAGTTTATCCTACGAGCAGTACTTC	CASSLVRSLSYEQYF	-	few	TRBV11-2	TRBJ2-7
TGTGCCAGCAGGCCGGGACTAGCGGGGGGTTTTGGCATTCAGTACTTC	CASRPGLAGGFGIQYF	TRBD2	-	TRBV6-6	TRBJ2-4
TGTGCCAGCAGCGTGAGCTCCTACGAGCAGTACTTC	CASSVSSYEQYF	-	few	TRBV7-2	TRBJ2-7
TGCGCCAGCAGCTTGGTAGCGGGGGGCACAGATACGCAGTATTTT	CASSLVAGGTDTQYF	TRBD2	-	TRBV5-1	TRBJ2-3
TGCGCCAGCAGCTCACAGGGGGCCTCTCCTTCGTATGGCTACACCTTC	CASSSQGASPSYGYTF	TRBD1	few	TRBV5-1	TRBJ1-2
TGTGCCCAAACTAGCGTTCGCAATCAAGAGACCCAGTACTTC	CAQTSVRNQETQYF	TRBD2	few	TRBV2	TRBJ2-5
TGTGCCAGCAGCCGTGGACAGGGTCCCTTCGCCCTCCACTTT	CASSRGQGPFALHF	TRBD1	few	TRBV7-2	TRBJ1-6
TGTGCCAGCAGCTTGCGGGTGGCCATAGAGACCCAGTACTTC	CASSLRVAIETQYF	-	-	TRBV5-4	TRBJ2-5
TGTGCCAGCGTGGGGACAGGATCTCCAAAACTGTTTTTT	CASVGTGSPKLFF	TRBD1	-	TRBV25-1	TRBJ1-4
TGTGCCAGCAGCGCAGGACTAGCGGGGGGGCATGAGACCCAGTACTTC	CASSAGLAGGHETQYF	TRBD2	few	TRBV9	TRBJ2-5
TGTGCCACCAGCGACAGGGTCAATCAGCCCCAGCATTTT	CATSDRVNQPQHF	TRBD1	-	TRBV15	TRBJ1-5
TGTGCCAGCAGTGCCTCTAGCGGGGGGTACTACGAGCAGTACTTC	CASSASSGGYYEQYF	TRBD2	-	TRBV6-5	TRBJ2-7
TGTGCCAGCAGAACTACAGGTTCTTCGGCTGAAGCTTTCTTT	CASRTTGSSAEAFF	-	few	TRBV6-6	TRBJ1-1
TGTGCCAGCACAACAGGGGCGGTGAATTCACCCCTCCACTTT	CASTTGAVNSPLHF	TRBD1	-	TRBV6-1	TRBJ1-6